This T cell receptor (beta chain) was obtained from a study of PD-1 blockade in classical Hodgkin lymphoma. Study-wide findings and caveats: Partial responders and progressors had significantly lower baseline TCR diversity. By C4D1, CD4+ diversity increased significantly, especially in complete responders. No one has yet defined what causes the repertoire differences, which may be disease activity or prior therapy.

Points on this clone: Its antigen is not known.

Clones were read by immunoSEQ multiplex PCR, and TCRdb kept only the in-frame ones, dropping some. The sample records about 35,000 clones, approximately 90% being singletons. Relapses following autologous stem cell transplantation were seen in all patients, with brentuximab vedotin exposure varying. Negative magnetic selection isolated CD4+ T cells from thawed PBMCs. Relapsed/refractory classical Hodgkin lymphoma patients had complete, partial or progressive responses. The V gene's germline CDR1 is MNHNS and CDR2 SASEGT. With 7 bases clipped from V and 4 bases from J, the junction kept 7 bases outside the gene matches. The CDR3 contains 15 residues.

The starting material was CD4+ T cells from blood, obtained at baseline. This clonotype was sampled from a human donor with classical Hodgkin lymphoma. The V gene is TRBV6-1, the J gene TRBJ1-4, with 9 nucleotides matching TRBD1. CDR3 loop: CASTGQGSYNEKLFF. The CDR3 bases are TGTGCCAGCACCGGACAGGGGTCCTATAATGAAAAACTGTTTTTT.